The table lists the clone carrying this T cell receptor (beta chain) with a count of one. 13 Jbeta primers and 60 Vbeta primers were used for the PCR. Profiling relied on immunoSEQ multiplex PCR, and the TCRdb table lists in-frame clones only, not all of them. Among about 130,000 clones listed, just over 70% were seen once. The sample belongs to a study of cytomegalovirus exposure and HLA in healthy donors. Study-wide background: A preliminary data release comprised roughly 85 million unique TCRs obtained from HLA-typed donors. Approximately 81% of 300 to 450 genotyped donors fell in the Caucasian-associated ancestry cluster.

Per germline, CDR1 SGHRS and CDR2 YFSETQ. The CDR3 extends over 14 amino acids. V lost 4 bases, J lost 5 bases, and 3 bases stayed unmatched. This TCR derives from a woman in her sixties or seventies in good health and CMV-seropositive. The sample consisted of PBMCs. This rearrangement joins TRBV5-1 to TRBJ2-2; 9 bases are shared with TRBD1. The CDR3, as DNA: TGCGCCAGCAGCACCGGACAGGGGACCGGGGAGCTGTTTTTT. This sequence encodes CASSTGQGTGELFF.